This TCR beta chain was observed in a study of blood T cell repertoires in COVID-19. Participants were aged roughly 18 to 100 years from roughly 25 US areas. Participants' own reports of clinical history determined their cohort assignment. The CDR3 sequence is 11 residues long. Trimming left V 8 bases short and J 8 bases short, with 12 bases between. In germline, CDR1 is ENHRY, CDR2 SYGVKD. Authors' processing steps: How many nucleated cells were present was estimated from reference gene primer amplification. Method: immunoSEQ multiplex PCR; TCRdb's copy keeps in-frame clones and lacks some. Clonal size and the V and J genes are those of that table, whereas D and trimming came from the DNA. The sample has about 160,000 clones, over 75% seen once.

This sequence originates from a woman between 35 and 50 years old with acute COVID-19. The chain uses TRBV10-3 and TRBJ1-2; D gene ambiguous. The sample comprised PBMCs or T cells enriched from blood (not recorded which). The CDR3 DNA sequence: TGTGCCATCCAAGCCCGAGGAGGCTACACCTTC. Translation: CAIQARGGYTF.